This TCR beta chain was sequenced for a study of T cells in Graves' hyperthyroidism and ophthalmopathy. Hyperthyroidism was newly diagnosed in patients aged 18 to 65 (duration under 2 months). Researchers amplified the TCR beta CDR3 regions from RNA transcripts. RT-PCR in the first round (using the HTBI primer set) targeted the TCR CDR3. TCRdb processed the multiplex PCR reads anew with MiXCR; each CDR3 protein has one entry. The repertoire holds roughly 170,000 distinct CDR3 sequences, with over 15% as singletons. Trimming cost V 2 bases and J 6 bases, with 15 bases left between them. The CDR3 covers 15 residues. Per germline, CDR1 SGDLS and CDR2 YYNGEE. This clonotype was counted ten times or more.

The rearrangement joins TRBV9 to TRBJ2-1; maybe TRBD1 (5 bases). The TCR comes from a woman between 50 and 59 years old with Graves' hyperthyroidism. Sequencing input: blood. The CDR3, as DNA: TGTGCCAGCAGCGTTGGGGCAGCCCTCGGCAATGAGCAGTTCTTC. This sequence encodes CASSVGAALGNEQFF.